This T cell receptor (beta chain) was observed in a study of vaccination effects on CD4 cells after COVID-19. Profiling relied on immunoSEQ multiplex PCR, and the TCRdb table lists in-frame clones only, not all of them. Seen here are some 30,000 clones, roughly four fifths observed once, and the top ten hold roughly 1.6%. Before sequencing took place, the ViraFEST assay used viral peptide pools to expand antigen-specific CD4+ T cells. The culture ran for around ten days before CD4+ T cells were isolated. Vaccination of participants consisted of two doses of either the BNT162b2 or mRNA-1273 vaccine. IL-2 medium took the place of half the medium on both days 3 and 7. Deletions cut 6 bases from V and 0 bases from J, with 14 bases between. This CDR3 is 15 amino acids long. CDR1 and CDR2 (germline): ENHRY, SYGVKD. Notes on this clone: The antigen is undetermined.

The chain has TRBV10-3 and TRBJ1-2; D might be TRBD1 (6 bases). This material consisted of CD4+ T cells from PBMCs cultured with HCoV-NL63 spike peptides, taken after COVID-19 vaccination. This clonotype was sampled from a human donor who received a COVID-19 vaccine. Some clones in this sample may be carry-over from other donors' samples. The DNA for the CDR3 is TGTGCCATCAGCCCGGGGGCGTCCTCTAACTATGGCTACACCTTC. Residues: CAISPGASSNYGYTF.